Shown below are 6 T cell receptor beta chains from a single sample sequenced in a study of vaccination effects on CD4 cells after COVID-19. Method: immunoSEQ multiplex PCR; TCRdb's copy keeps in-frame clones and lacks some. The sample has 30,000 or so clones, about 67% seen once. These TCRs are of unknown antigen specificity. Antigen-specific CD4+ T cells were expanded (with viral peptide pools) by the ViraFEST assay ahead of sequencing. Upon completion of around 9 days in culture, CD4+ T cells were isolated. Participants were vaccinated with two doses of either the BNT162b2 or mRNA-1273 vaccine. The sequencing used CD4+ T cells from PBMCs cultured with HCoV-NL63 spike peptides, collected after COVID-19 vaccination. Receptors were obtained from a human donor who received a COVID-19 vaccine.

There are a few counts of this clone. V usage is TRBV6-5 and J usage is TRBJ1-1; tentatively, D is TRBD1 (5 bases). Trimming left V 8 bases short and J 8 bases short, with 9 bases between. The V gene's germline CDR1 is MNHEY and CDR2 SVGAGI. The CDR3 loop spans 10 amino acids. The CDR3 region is CASGGPEAFF. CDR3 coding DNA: TGTGCCAGCGGGGGTCCGGAAGCTTTCTTT.

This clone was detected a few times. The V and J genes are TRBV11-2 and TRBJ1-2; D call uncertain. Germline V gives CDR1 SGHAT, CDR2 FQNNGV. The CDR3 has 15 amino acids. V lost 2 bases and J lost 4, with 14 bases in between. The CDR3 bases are TGTGCCAGCAGCTTAAATTCCGGGCCAATCTATGGCTACACCTTC. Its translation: CASSLNSGPIYGYTF.

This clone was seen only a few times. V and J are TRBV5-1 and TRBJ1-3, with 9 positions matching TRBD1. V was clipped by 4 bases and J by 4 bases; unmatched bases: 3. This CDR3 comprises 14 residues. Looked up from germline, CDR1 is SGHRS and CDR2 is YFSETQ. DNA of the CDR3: TGCGCCAGCAGCGCCGGGACAGGGGGAAACACCATATATTTT. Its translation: CASSAGTGGNTIYF.

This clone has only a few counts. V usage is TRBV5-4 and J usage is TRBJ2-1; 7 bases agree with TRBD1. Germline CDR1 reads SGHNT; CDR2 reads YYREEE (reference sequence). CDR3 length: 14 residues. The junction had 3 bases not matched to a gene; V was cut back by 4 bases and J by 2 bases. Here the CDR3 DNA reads TGTGCCAGCAGCCTGACAGGGCCCTACAATGAGCAGTTCTTC. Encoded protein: CASSLTGPYNEQFF. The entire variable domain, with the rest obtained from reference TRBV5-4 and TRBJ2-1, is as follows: ETGVTQSPTHLIKTRGQQVTLRCSSQSGHNTVSWYQQALGQGPQFIFQYYREEENGRGNFPPRFSGLQFPNYSSELNVNALELDDSALYLCASSLTGPYNEQFFGPGTRLTVL.

CDR3 in amino acids: CSVETGTYEQYF. For the CDR3, the DNA is TGCAGCGTTGAAACTGGGACCTACGAGCAGTACTTC. The rearrangement links TRBV29-1 to TRBJ2-7; D ambiguous. Germline CDR1 SQVTM, CDR2 ANQGSEA. Trimming removed 2 bases at V and 2 bases at J, with 7 bases between. The CDR3 is made up of 12 amino acids.

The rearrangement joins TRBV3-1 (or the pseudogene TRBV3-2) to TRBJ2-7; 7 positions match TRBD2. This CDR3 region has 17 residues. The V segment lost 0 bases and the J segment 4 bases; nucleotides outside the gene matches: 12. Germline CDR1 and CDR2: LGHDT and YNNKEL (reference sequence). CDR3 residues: CASSQDSFWTSLYEQYF. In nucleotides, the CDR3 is TGTGCCAGCAGCCAAGATTCGTTTTGGACTAGTCTATACGAGCAGTACTTC.